The 27 T cell receptor beta chains in this list originate from one sample, sequenced in a study of glioma-infiltrating T cells. The iRepertoire nested amplicon-rescue multiplex PCR amplified TCR alpha and beta CDR3s from RNA. TCRdb reprocessed the multiplex PCR reads with MiXCR, giving one entry per CDR3 protein. This sample has about 130,000 distinct CDR3 sequences, with 20% to 25% found just once. Input material: glioma tissue, nonneoplastic brain tissue, or PBMCs (not recorded which). These receptors were collected from a human donor with low-grade glioma or glioblastoma, undergoing nonglioma brain surgery, or in good health (not recorded which).

Ten or more counts support this clonotype. V usage is TRBV20-1 and J usage is TRBJ2-1, with TRBD2 matching 12 bases. V lost 5 bases and J lost 7; bases outside the gene matches: 9. The CDR3 is 15 amino acids. CDR1 DFQATT and CDR2 SNEGSKA come from the germline V gene (reference sequence). The CDR3 loop is CSASPTSGRGNEQFF. The CDR3 DNA is TGCAGTGCTTCACCGACTAGCGGGAGAGGTAATGAGCAGTTCTTC.

On this clonotype itself: This may be a read error, as it is one base from a much larger clone. CDR3 DNA sequence: TGTGCCAGCAGCTTAGCCGGACAGGGGGCTGTCTATGGCCACACCTTC. It encodes CASSLAGQGAVYGHTF. The V call is TRBV7-9, the J call TRBJ1-2; TRBD1 aligns across 11 bases. CDR3 length: 16 residues. CDR1 and CDR2 from the germline V gene are SEHNR and FQNEAQ (reference sequence).

This clonotype was detected many times. The chain links TRBV4-3 to TRBJ2-5, with a possible D match to TRBD2 (6 bases). The CDR3 runs to 17 residues. V dropped 1 base and J dropped 1 base, with 16 bases sitting between them. Per the germline V gene, CDR1 is LGHNA and CDR2 is YSLEER. The CDR3 nucleotides are TGCGCCAGCAGCCAAGGCTGGGGGACTGGGGCCCAAGAGACCCAGTACTTC. It translates to CASSQGWGTGAQETQYF.

Details on this clonotype: A much larger clone lies a single base off, so this may be a read error. The J gene is TRBJ2-3, the V gene TRBV2; TRBD2 matches 10 bases. V lost 7 bases and J lost 4; bases outside the gene matches: 8. Germline CDR1 reads SNHLY; CDR2 reads FYNNEI. This CDR3 is built from 15 residues. CDR3 in DNA: TGTGCCAGCAAACCGCTAGCGGGAGAGGCAGATACGCAGTATTTT. Translation gives CASKPLAGEADTQYF.

This clonotype has a count of ten or more. V is TRBV6-6 and J is TRBJ2-1; the D gene is possibly TRBD1 (6 bases). The CDR3 consists of 18 residues. The germline V and J ends were trimmed by 0 bases and 6 bases, with 21 bases remaining between them. The germline V gene encodes CDR1 MNHNY and CDR2 SVGAGI (reference sequence). The chain's CDR3 is CASSYSIIHRARGNEQFF. In nucleotides, the CDR3 is TGTGCCAGCAGTTACTCGATTATTCATAGGGCCAGGGGCAATGAGCAGTTCTTC.

This clonotype has at least ten counts. The chain has TRBV5-1 and TRBJ2-1; D is unclear. CDR3 length: 12 residues. Germline-derived CDR1 and CDR2 are SGHRS and YFSETQ. V was pared by 0 bases and J by 7 bases, with 5 bases between. The CDR3 DNA sequence: TGCGCCAGCAGCTTGGAAATGAATGAGCAGTTCTTC. Translation gives CASSLEMNEQFF.

With respect to this clonotype: A much larger clonotype is one base distant, so this may be a read error. This rearrangement joins TRBV7-2 to TRBJ2-5; possibly TRBD1 for D (5 bases). V was shortened by 3 bases and J by 1 base, with 18 bases between the two germline ends. Germline CDR1 is SGHTA and CDR2 is FQGNSA. The CDR3 loop spans 17 amino acids. For the CDR3, the DNA is TGTGCCAGCAGCTTTAATGTTCTTGGTAGGGGCCAAGAGACCCAGTACTTC. This encodes CASSFNVLGRGQETQYF.

This clonotype appeared a few times. The rearrangement uses TRBV7-9 and TRBJ1-1; unclear D gene. CDR3 size: 13 residues. Germline-derived CDR1 and CDR2 are SEHNR and FQNEAQ (reference sequence). Trimming took off 5 bases at V and 1 base at J, with 8 bases between the two ends. CDR3 nucleotide sequence: TGTGCCAGCAGCCAAGACTGGAACACTGAAGCTTTCTTT. Its protein is CASSQDWNTEAFF.

In its sample, this clonotype was seen many times. The chain is built from TRBV4-1 and TRBJ2-7; D may be TRBD1 (6 bases). The CDR3 is 15 amino acids. Germline CDR1 and CDR2: MGHRA and YSYEKL. Trimming removed 1 base from V and 4 bases from J, with 14 bases in between. The CDR3 DNA is TGCGCCAGCAGCCAAGCGTTCGACAGGAGGTACGAGCAGTACTTC. This encodes CASSQAFDRRYEQYF.

Comment on this clonotype: Mismatch with germline at one junction end may stem from a read error. The chain recombines TRBV5-4 with TRBJ2-2, with 11 bases that match TRBD2. The germline CDR1 and CDR2 sequences are SGHNT and YYREEE (reference sequence). The CDR3 extends over 17 amino acids. The CDR3 loop is CASSFLAGGPNTWELFF. The CDR3 bases are TGTGCCAGCAGCTTTTTAGCGGGAGGGCCGAACACCTGGGAGCTGTTTTTT.

This clonotype was seen a handful of times. A much larger clone differs from this one at a single base, so this may be a read error. V is TRBV27 and J is TRBJ1-2; 9 bases match TRBD1. Germline lookup yields CDR1 MNHEY and CDR2 SMNVEV (reference sequence). The CDR3 has 14 amino acids. After removal of 6 bases from V and 2 bases from J, the junction contained 4 bases not matched to a gene. The DNA of the CDR3 is TGTGCCAGCAGCATGACAGGGGGAAACTATGGCTACACCTTC. Protein: CASSMTGGNYGYTF.

On this clonotype itself: Mismatch with germline at one junction end may stem from a read error. This chain joins TRBV19 and TRBJ1-5, with D unclear. Per the germline V gene, CDR1 is LNHDA and CDR2 is SQIVND (reference sequence). The CDR3 runs 11 residues. CDR3 sequence (DNA): TGTGCCAGTAGTATTGATCAGGCCCAGCATTTT. Its translation: CASSIDQAQHF.

This clonotype came up many times. V usage is TRBV24-1 and J usage is TRBJ2-3, with unresolved D. CDR1 is KGHDR and CDR2 is SFDVKD in the germline V gene. Trimming shortened V by 6 bases and J by 2 bases, and 11 bases separated the two germline ends. The CDR3 runs 14 residues. The CDR3 sequence is CATSLGSYTDTQYF. As DNA, the CDR3 is TGTGCCACCAGTTTAGGTAGTTACACAGATACGCAGTATTTT.

The sample holds many counts of this clonotype. V usage is TRBV24-1 and J usage is TRBJ2-3; the D call may be TRBD1 or TRBD2 (5 bases each). Germline CDR1 and CDR2: KGHDR and SFDVKD. This CDR3 region has 13 residues. V shed 4 bases and J shed 6 bases, with 10 bases lying between them. CDR3 sequence (DNA): TGTGCCACCAGTGACCCAGGGACCGATACGCAGTATTTT. It codes for CATSDPGTDTQYF.

This clonotype was counted ten times or more. This chain uses TRBV6-1 with TRBJ2-7, with 11 bases identical to TRBD1. The CDR3 loop spans 15 amino acids. CDR1 and CDR2 (germline): MNHNS, SASEGT. J was trimmed by 4 bases and V by 1 base; bases with no gene match: 3. The CDR3 DNA reads as TGTGCCAGCAGTGAAGTTGGACAGGGGGCTTACGAGCAGTACTTC. Protein: CASSEVGQGAYEQYF.

The sample holds many counts of this clonotype. The rearrangement links TRBV19 to TRBJ2-1; 8 nucleotides align to TRBD2. This CDR3 has 15 residues. With 4 bases clipped from V and 5 bases from J, the junction kept 7 bases outside the gene matches. CDR1 is LNHDA, CDR2 SQIVND, per germline (reference sequence). The CDR3 spells CASSTGTRGDNEQFF. For the CDR3, the DNA is TGTGCCAGTAGTACAGGGACTAGGGGGGACAATGAGCAGTTCTTC.

This clonotype has a count of ten or more. The chain couples TRBV6-1 to TRBJ2-5; D remains unclear. The CDR3 is 13 residues long. The germline gives CDR1 MNHNS, CDR2 SASEGT. Trimming removed 6 bases at V and 1 base at J, with 9 bases between. CDR3 coding DNA: TGTGCCAGCAGAGTTTGGGTCCAAGAGACCCAGTACTTC. Translation: CASRVWVQETQYF.

Of note for this clonotype: A junction boundary mismatches the germline segment, possibly from a read error. The chain is built from TRBV12-3 or TRBV12-4 and TRBJ1-3; TRBD1 matches 9 bases. The CDR3 length is 19 residues. Written as DNA, the CDR3 is TGTGCCAGCAGTTTAGTGACAGGGGGAACCTATAGCTCTGGAAACATCATATATTTT. This gives the protein CASSLVTGGTYSSGNIIYF.

J is TRBJ2-1 and V is TRBV19, with 7 bases matching TRBD1. Germline V CDR1 and CDR2: LNHDA, SQIVND (reference sequence). This CDR3 spans 15 amino acids. After removal of 5 bases from V and 6 bases from J, the junction contained 10 bases not matched to a gene. The CDR3 nucleotides read TGTGCCAGTAGTGCTCGGGACAGCCCCCGCAATGAGCAGTTCTTC. This sequence encodes CASSARDSPRNEQFF.

The chain carries TRBV12-3 or TRBV12-4 and TRBJ1-5; D call uncertain. There are 13 residues in the CDR3. Between the trimmed V and J ends, which lost 0 bases and 4 bases, there was a span of 4 bases. CDR3 sequence reads: CASSLAGNQPQHF. The CDR3 nucleotides are TGTGCCAGCAGTTTAGCAGGAAATCAGCCCCAGCATTTT.

The sample holds many counts of this clonotype. The chain combines TRBV6-1 with TRBJ1-1; D may be TRBD1 (5 bases). CDR3 length equals 15 residues. The V gene lost 5 bases and the J gene lost 3 bases, with 16 bases spanning the gap. Germline CDR1 and CDR2: MNHNS and SASEGT. The CDR3 DNA is TGTGCCAGCAGTCCTCTCGGCAGGGCCCACACTGAAGCTTTCTTT. It codes for CASSPLGRAHTEAFF.

V usage is TRBV28 and J usage is TRBJ2-7; a possible D gene is TRBD2 (6 bases). CDR3 size: 12 residues. Per the germline V gene, CDR1 is MDHEN and CDR2 is SYDVKM. V was cut by 7 bases and J by 7 bases, with 14 bases left in between. The CDR3 reads CASTSEGREQYF. CDR3 nucleotide sequence: TGTGCCAGCACCTCGGAGGGCCGAGAGCAGTACTTC.

This clonotype showed up many times. The CDR3 nucleotides are TGTGCCAGTAGTATTTGGGTCTTAAGCTCCTACAATGAGCAGTTCTTC. Translation: CASSIWVLSSYNEQFF. The chain uses TRBV19 and TRBJ2-1; D gene uncertain. V shed 3 bases and J shed 0 bases, with 12 bases lying between them. CDR1 and CDR2 from the germline V gene are LNHDA and SQIVND (reference sequence). CDR3 length: 16 residues. Supplemented by reference TRBV19 and TRBJ2-1, the full variable domain reads DGGITQSPKYLFRKEGQNVTLSCEQNLNHDAMYWYRQDPGQGLRLIYYSQIVNDFQKGDIAEGYSVSREKKESFPLTVTSAQKNPTAFYLCASSIWVLSSYNEQFFGPGTRLTVL.

This clonotype was seen ten or more times. The rearrangement links TRBV20-1 to TRBJ2-1; perhaps TRBD1 as D (5 bases). V lost 3 bases, J lost 6 bases, and 18 bases lay in between. The CDR3 contains 15 residues. Germline assignment: CDR1 DFQATT and CDR2 SNEGSKA (reference sequence). This chain's CDR3 is CSARDPPTGTNEQFF. In DNA, the CDR3 is TGCAGTGCTAGGGATCCCCCTACAGGAACCAATGAGCAGTTCTTC.

The gene calls are TRBV29-1 and TRBJ2-7; no clear D gene. V lost 3 bases, J lost 2 bases, and 14 bases lay in between. The CDR3 spans 14 residues. CDR1 is SQVTM, CDR2 ANQGSEA, per germline. The CDR3 DNA reads as TGCAGCGTTGAGTCGGCAGTTAATGCCTACGAGCAGTACTTC. Residues: CSVESAVNAYEQYF.

Note on this clonotype: The CDR3 carries no conserved terminal phenylalanine or tryptophan, so it likely arises from a read error. This sequence joins TRBV6-2 or TRBV6-3 and TRBJ1-6; unclear D gene. Germline V gene sequence: CDR1 MNHEY, CDR2 SVGEGT. This CDR3 spans 11 amino acids. CDR3 protein: CATDYNSHLHV. Written as DNA, the CDR3 is TGTGCCACCGACTATAATTCACACCTCCACGTT.

The chain couples TRBV29-1 to TRBJ2-1; D not certain. Trimming took 6 bases from V and 4 from J, leaving 13 bases between them. The CDR3 length is 13 residues. Germline V lookup: CDR1 SQVTM, CDR2 ANQGSEA. CDR3 DNA: TGCAGCGTCCTTCAGACGCAGTACAATGAGCAGTTCTTC. It yields the protein CSVLQTQYNEQFF.